These 28 T cell receptor beta chains came from one sample sequenced in a study of tissue T cells after allogeneic stem cell transplantation. Produced via immunoSEQ multiplex PCR; TCRdb's table is partial and in-frame only. The table has several thousand clones, approximately 74% seen once. Steroid-refractory graft-versus-host disease after allogeneic hematopoietic cell transplant qualified adults for prospective research-autopsy enrollment. The source was left colon tissue, collected at autopsy. These TCRs come from a male patient of 60 years or more with steroid-refractory graft-versus-host disease after an allogeneic stem cell transplant. Some T cells may be transferred from the graft donor.

The rearrangement joins TRBV30 to TRBJ1-6, with D unclear. This CDR3 spans 16 amino acids. Germline lookup yields CDR1 GTSNPN and CDR2 SVGIG (reference sequence). V lost 0 bases and J lost 4, with 13 bases in between. CDR3 nucleotide sequence: TGTGCCTGGAGTGTAGAGGGCGGAGGGTATAATTCACCCCTCCACTTT. Its translation is CAWSVEGGGYNSPLHF.

The chain employs TRBV5-6 and TRBJ2-2; 7 bases are a match to TRBD2. Trimming removed 2 bases from V and 0 bases from J; junction bases left unmatched: 1. This CDR3 region has 15 residues. CDR1 is SGHDT and CDR2 is YYEEEE in the germline V gene. In nucleotides, the CDR3 is TGTGCCAGCAGCTTCGGGGGGACGAACACCGGGGAGCTGTTTTTT. Translating gives CASSFGGTNTGELFF.

The CDR3 sequence is CASSSGQGHKETQYF. DNA for the CDR3: TGTGCCAGCAGTAGCGGACAGGGACATAAAGAGACCCAGTACTTC. The rearrangement uses TRBV6-6 and TRBJ2-5; 8 bases align to TRBD1. This CDR3 region has 15 residues. V gave up 5 bases and J gave up 3 bases; unmatched junction bases: 8. CDR1 is MNHNY and CDR2 is SVGAGI in the germline V gene (reference sequence).

This chain uses TRBV2 with TRBJ1-1; D not certain. Deletions cut 3 bases from V and 1 base from J, with 6 bases between. The CDR3 extends over 13 amino acids. Per germline, CDR1 SNHLY and CDR2 FYNNEI. The DNA for the CDR3 is TGTGCCAGCAGTGAGTGGCCGAACACTGAAGCTTTCTTT. The encoded protein is CASSEWPNTEAFF.

The V and J genes are TRBV4-2 and TRBJ2-4, with D perhaps matching TRBD2 (6 bases). CDR3 length: 16 amino acids. Germline CDR1 and CDR2: LGHNA and YNFKEQ. V lost 0 bases and J lost 6, with 15 bases in between. Here the CDR3 reads CASSQDGGEGGNIQYF. CDR3 nucleotides: TGTGCCAGCAGCCAAGATGGCGGGGAAGGAGGAAACATTCAGTACTTC.

This CDR3 reads CASSLFGGGELFF. CDR3 DNA sequence: TGTGCCAGCAGTTTATTCGGCGGCGGGGAGCTGTTTTTT. The gene calls are TRBV27 and TRBJ2-2; D unclear. The CDR3 is 13 amino acids. Trimming removed 1 base at V and 7 bases at J, with 7 bases between. The V gene's germline CDR1 is MNHEY and CDR2 SMNVEV (reference sequence).

The chain is built from TRBV9 and TRBJ2-6; no clear D. V gave up 3 bases and J gave up 0 bases, with 7 bases separating them. The CDR3 runs to 15 residues. Germline V CDR1 and CDR2: SGDLS, YYNGEE. The CDR3 loop reads CASSARFSGANVLTF. DNA of the CDR3: TGTGCCAGCAGCGCCCGGTTCTCTGGGGCCAACGTCCTGACTTTC. Looking up the rest from reference TRBV9 and TRBJ2-6 gives the full variable domain: DSGVTQTPKHLITATGQRVTLRCSPRSGDLSVYWYQQSLDQGLQFLIQYYNGEERAKGNILERFSAQQFPDLHSELNLSSLELGDSALYFCASSARFSGANVLTFGAGSRLTVL.

The chain uses TRBV7-8 and TRBJ1-5; no firm D call. Trimming took 1 base from V and 1 from J, leaving 2 bases between them. The CDR3 sequence is 13 residues long. Germline values: CDR1 SGHVS, CDR2 FQNEAQ. The CDR3 sequence is CASSLDSNQPQHF. CDR3 bases: TGTGCCAGCAGCTTAGACAGCAATCAGCCCCAGCATTTT.

The V gene is TRBV28, the J gene TRBJ2-7; no clear D gene. Between the trimmed V and J ends, which lost 2 bases and 2 bases, there was a span of 10 bases. CDR3 length equals 14 residues. Germline V CDR1 and CDR2: MDHEN, SYDVKM. CDR3 in amino acids: CASSLAGFAYEQYF. CDR3 nucleotides: TGTGCCAGCAGTTTAGCCGGGTTCGCCTACGAGCAGTACTTC.

CDR3 DNA: TGCAGCGGACAGGAAAGAACTGAAGCTTTCTTT. Protein sequence: CSGQERTEAFF. The V call is TRBV29-1, the J call TRBJ1-1; TRBD1 is a possible D gene (6 bases). CDR1 is SQVTM, CDR2 ANQGSEA, per germline. V gave up 7 bases and J gave up 5 bases, with 11 bases separating them. The CDR3 contains 11 residues.

This clone has a single count. The CDR3 DNA follows: TGCAGCGTTGTGCAGGACAACTATGGCTACACCTTC. Translating it yields CSVVQDNYGYTF. This chain links TRBV29-1 with TRBJ1-2; no clear D gene. The V gene's germline CDR1 is SQVTM and CDR2 ANQGSEA. V dropped 4 bases and J dropped 2 bases, with 8 bases sitting between them. This CDR3 has 12 residues.

This clone was detected only a few times. CDR3 sequence: CASSTGQRNQPQHF. CDR3 nucleotide sequence: TGTGCCAGCAGCACGGGACAGAGGAATCAGCCCCAGCATTTT. The V call is TRBV7-9, the J call TRBJ1-5, with TRBD1 matching over 7 bases. Trimming removed 5 bases from V and 4 bases from J; junction bases left unmatched: 5. The CDR3 totals 14 residues. Germline V lookup: CDR1 SEHNR, CDR2 FQNEAQ (reference sequence).

CDR3 loop: CASSPGTGFYEQYF. In DNA form, the CDR3 reads TGTGCCAGCAGCCCCGGGACAGGTTTCTACGAGCAGTACTTC. V and J are TRBV5-4 and TRBJ2-7, with 8 bases matching TRBD1. Germline assignment: CDR1 SGHNT and CDR2 YYREEE (reference sequence). This CDR3 contains 14 residues. V shed 4 bases and J 3 bases; nucleotides not matched to a gene: 6.

This chain uses TRBV27 with TRBJ1-2; the match to TRBD1 covers 8 bases. Looked up from germline, CDR1 is MNHEY and CDR2 is SMNVEV (reference sequence). Germline trimming cut 5 bases from V and 7 bases from J; bases unmatched to any gene: 9. This CDR3 has 14 amino acids. The CDR3 DNA reads as TGTGCCAGCAGTGTCGGACAGGGTAGCGGTGGCTACACCTTC. Protein product: CASSVGQGSGGYTF.

The chain employs TRBV28 and TRBJ1-6; D is uncertain. V was cut by 5 bases and J by 11 bases, with 10 bases left in between. This CDR3 comprises 12 residues. The germline V gene encodes CDR1 MDHEN and CDR2 SYDVKM. The CDR3 coding sequence is TGTGCCAGCAGTGATCCTTCCACACCCCTCCACTTT. Its translation is CASSDPSTPLHF. Variable domain in full (rest from reference TRBV28 and TRBJ1-6): DVKVTQSSRYLVKRTGEKVFLECVQDMDHENMFWYRQDPGLGLRLIYFSYDVKMKEKGDIPEGYSVSREKKERFSLILESASTNQTSMYLCASSDPSTPLHFGNGTRLTVT.

The J gene is TRBJ1-6, the V gene TRBV28, with 7 nucleotides matching TRBD1. The germline V gene has CDR1 MDHEN and CDR2 SYDVKM. The CDR3 is 15 amino acids. The junction had 3 bases not matched to a gene; V was cut back by 6 bases and J by 1 base. The CDR3 region has the DNA TGTGCCAGCAGGGAACAGGGGTCCTATAATTCACCCCTCCACTTT. Its protein product is CASREQGSYNSPLHF.

As DNA, the CDR3 is TGTGCCAGCAGCACTAGGCGCGGAATACAATCAGCCCAGCATTTT. As protein: CASSTRRGIQSAQHF. V is TRBV21-1 and J is TRBJ1-5. TRBV21-1 is recorded as a pseudogene. The CDR3 covers 15 residues.

This clone appeared a few times. J is TRBJ2-3 and V is TRBV5-1; tentative D call: TRBD1 (6 bases). The length of the CDR3 is 15 residues. Germline V gives CDR1 SGHRS, CDR2 YFSETQ. Trimming removed 3 bases from V and 4 bases from J, with 15 bases in between. DNA of the CDR3: TGCGCCAGCAGCTCCAGGGGTGAGGGCGCAGATACGCAGTATTTT. Encoded protein: CASSSRGEGADTQYF.

The V and J genes are TRBV29-1 and TRBJ1-1; D call uncertain. CDR1 is SQVTM, CDR2 ANQGSEA, per germline. The CDR3 runs to 11 residues. With 1 base removed from V and 11 bases from J, the gap between germline ends came to 11 bases. The CDR3 spells CSVEVGAGAFF. The CDR3 region has the DNA TGCAGCGTTGAAGTGGGAGCCGGGGCTTTCTTT.

This clone counts as large (0.1 to 1%). DNA for the CDR3: TGTGCCAGCAGCTTATTGTCCCTCCACTACGAGCAGTACTTC. The encoded protein is CASSLLSLHYEQYF. V gene TRBV7-2 combines with J gene TRBJ2-7; no definite D call. There are 14 residues in the CDR3. The germline V and J ends were trimmed by 2 bases and 3 bases, with 11 bases remaining between them. Germline CDR1 and CDR2: SGHTA and FQGNSA.

By its share, this clone is large. The chain combines TRBV2 with TRBJ2-1, with TRBD2 identical over 11 bases. Germline CDR1 is SNHLY and CDR2 is FYNNEI. The ends lost 10 bases at V and 7 bases at J; junction bases unmatched: 9. There are 14 residues in the CDR3. CDR3 sequence reads: CATSRSSGGNEQFF. The CDR3 nucleotides are TGTGCCACCTCTCGCTCTAGCGGGGGGAATGAGCAGTTCTTC.

The gene calls are TRBV4-2 and TRBJ1-1, with TRBD1 matching 9 bases. The CDR3 extends over 16 amino acids. The trim removed 4 bases at V and 5 bases at J, leaving 11 bases unmatched. Per germline, CDR1 LGHNA and CDR2 YNFKEQ. CDR3 region: CASSRGQGTERTEAFF. The CDR3 coding sequence is TGTGCCAGCAGCCGGGGACAGGGAACTGAACGGACTGAAGCTTTCTTT.

The chain recombines TRBV7-3 with TRBJ2-7, with 8 positions matching TRBD2. The CDR3 contains 14 residues. Germline trimming cut 5 bases from V and 6 bases from J; bases unmatched to any gene: 9. The germline gives CDR1 SGHTA, CDR2 FQGTGA. The CDR3 DNA reads TGTGCCAGCAGCCCCGGGGGGGGACCTCTCGAGCAGTACTTC. Translated, it gives CASSPGGGPLEQYF.

V is TRBV2 and J is TRBJ1-5; D is undetermined. There are 11 residues in the CDR3. Per germline, CDR1 SNHLY and CDR2 FYNNEI. V was clipped by 3 bases and J by 7 bases, with 4 bases between them. The CDR3 loop is CASSEWQPQHF. DNA of the CDR3: TGTGCCAGCAGTGAGTGGCAGCCCCAGCATTTT.

The chain has TRBV5-8 and TRBJ2-2; D not certain. Germline assignment: CDR1 SGHTS and CDR2 YDEGEE. The CDR3 is 12 amino acids. Trimming took off 3 bases at V and 8 bases at J, with 8 bases between the two ends. The CDR3 spells CASSSRAGELFF. The DNA for the CDR3 is TGTGCCAGCAGCTCCCGGGCGGGGGAGCTGTTTTTT. Using reference TRBV5-8 and TRBJ2-2 for the parts outside the CDR3, the full variable domain is EAGVTQSPTHLIKTRGQQATLRCSPISGHTSVYWYQQALGLGLQFLLWYDEGEERNRGNFPPRFSGRQFPNYSSELNVNALELEDSALYLCASSSRAGELFFGEGSRLTVL.

The chain employs TRBV3-1 (or the pseudogene TRBV3-2) and TRBJ2-5, with D possibly TRBD1 on 5 matching bases. This CDR3 has 16 amino acids. The V gene lost 1 base and the J gene lost 5 bases, with 17 bases spanning the gap. The germline CDR1 and CDR2 sequences are LGHDT and YNNKEL (reference sequence). Here the CDR3 DNA reads TGTGCCAGCAGCCAAGGTTCCCTCTCAGGGCCGGAGACCCAGTACTTC. This codes for CASSQGSLSGPETQYF.

V usage is TRBV6-6 and J usage is TRBJ1-1; a weak D match, TRBD1 (6 bases). CDR1 MNHNY and CDR2 SVGAGI come from the germline V gene (reference sequence). The ends were cut back, 6 bases at V and 4 bases at J, with 12 bases in the middle. This CDR3 is built from 13 residues. The CDR3 DNA sequence: TGTGCCAGCAGACCGGGGGGGCCCACTGAAGCTTTCTTT. Translating it yields CASRPGGPTEAFF.

The chain combines TRBV18 with TRBJ2-3; maybe TRBD1 (6 bases). V was clipped by 2 bases and J by 2 bases, with 8 bases between them. The CDR3 consists of 14 residues. The germline CDR1 and CDR2 sequences are KGHSH and LQKENI. The CDR3 loop reads CASSPEGDTDTQYF. The DNA of the CDR3 is TGTGCCAGCTCACCAGAGGGGGACACAGATACGCAGTATTTT.